This T cell receptor (beta chain) was captured in a study of cytomegalovirus exposure and HLA in healthy donors. The PCR ran on 60 Vbeta and 13 Jbeta primers. Per the study methods: The count from a later analysis was 65 million to 90 million unique TCR beta chains, 9 million to 12 million of them shared. Using immunoSEQ multiplex PCR, the repertoire was profiled, and TCRdb retains in-frame clones only, with some absent. That table supplies the V and J calls and clone size; D and trimming were determined from the DNA. The sample shows 100,000 to 150,000 clones, around 8.5% of them seen only once. Trimming cost V 0 bases and J 3 bases, with 19 bases left between them. The germline V gene has CDR1 LGHNA and CDR2 YNFKEQ. The CDR3 runs 18 residues.

The receptor comes from a man aged 35 to 55 in good health and CMV-seronegative. Sequencing used PBMCs. V gene TRBV4-2 combines with J gene TRBJ2-3, with D maybe TRBD2 (6 bases). CDR3 protein: CASSQDPAGRSQTDTQYF. The CDR3 nucleotides read TGTGCCAGCAGCCAAGATCCAGCGGGTCGTAGTCAGACAGATACGCAGTATTTT.